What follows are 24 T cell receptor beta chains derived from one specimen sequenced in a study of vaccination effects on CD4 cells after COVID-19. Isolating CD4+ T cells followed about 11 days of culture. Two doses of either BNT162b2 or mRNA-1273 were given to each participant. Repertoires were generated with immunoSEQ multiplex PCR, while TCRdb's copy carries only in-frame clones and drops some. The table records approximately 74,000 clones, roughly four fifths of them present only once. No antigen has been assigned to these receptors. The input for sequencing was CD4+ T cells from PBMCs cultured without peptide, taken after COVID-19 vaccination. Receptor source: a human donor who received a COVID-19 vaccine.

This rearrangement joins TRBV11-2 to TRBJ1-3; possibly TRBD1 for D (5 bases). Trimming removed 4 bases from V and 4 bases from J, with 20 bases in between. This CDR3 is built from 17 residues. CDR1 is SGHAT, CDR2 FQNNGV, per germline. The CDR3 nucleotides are TGTGCCAGCAGCTCCTTCCGTCGGGGGGAGGGGGGAAACACCATATATTTT. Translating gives CASSSFRRGEGGNTIYF. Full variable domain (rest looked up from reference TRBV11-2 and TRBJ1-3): EAGVAQSPRYKIIEKRQSVAFWCNPISGHATLYWYQQILGQGPKLLIQFQNNGVVDDSQLPKDRFSAERLKGVDSTLKIQPAKLEDSAVYLCASSSFRRGEGGNTIYFGEGSWLTVV.

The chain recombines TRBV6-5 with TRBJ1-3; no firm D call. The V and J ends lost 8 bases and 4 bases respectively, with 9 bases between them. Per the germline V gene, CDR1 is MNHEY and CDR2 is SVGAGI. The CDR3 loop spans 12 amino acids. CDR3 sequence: CASSSEGNTIYF. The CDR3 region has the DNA TGTGCCAGCTCCTCCGAAGGAAACACCATATATTTT.

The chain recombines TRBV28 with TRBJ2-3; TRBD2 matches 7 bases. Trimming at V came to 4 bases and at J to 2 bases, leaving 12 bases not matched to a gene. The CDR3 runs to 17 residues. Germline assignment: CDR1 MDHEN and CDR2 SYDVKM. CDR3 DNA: TGTGCCAGCAGTTCCAAATTTACTAGCGACCCCACAGATACGCAGTATTTT. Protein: CASSSKFTSDPTDTQYF. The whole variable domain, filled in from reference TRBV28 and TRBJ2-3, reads DVKVTQSSRYLVKRTGEKVFLECVQDMDHENMFWYRQDPGLGLRLIYFSYDVKMKEKGDIPEGYSVSREKKERFSLILESASTNQTSMYLCASSSKFTSDPTDTQYFGPGTRLTVL.

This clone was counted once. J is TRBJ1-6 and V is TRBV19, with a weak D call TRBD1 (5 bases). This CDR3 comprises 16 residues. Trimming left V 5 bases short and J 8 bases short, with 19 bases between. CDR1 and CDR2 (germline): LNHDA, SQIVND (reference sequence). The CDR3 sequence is CASSRSVPGRYSPLHF. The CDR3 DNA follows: TGTGCCAGTAGTCGAAGTGTCCCGGGACGGTATTCACCCCTCCACTTT.

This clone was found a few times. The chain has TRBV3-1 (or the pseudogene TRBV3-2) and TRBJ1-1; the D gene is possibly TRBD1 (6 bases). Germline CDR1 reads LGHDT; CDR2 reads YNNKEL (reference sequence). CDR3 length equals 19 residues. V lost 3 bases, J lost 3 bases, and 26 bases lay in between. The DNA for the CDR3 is TGTGCCAGCAGCCACTACCGGGACACACTAAAAGCCGTGGACACTGAAGCTTTCTTT. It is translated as CASSHYRDTLKAVDTEAFF.

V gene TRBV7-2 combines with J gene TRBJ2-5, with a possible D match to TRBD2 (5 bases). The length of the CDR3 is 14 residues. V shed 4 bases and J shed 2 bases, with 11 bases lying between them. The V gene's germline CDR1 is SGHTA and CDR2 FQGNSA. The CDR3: CASSSLASQETQYF. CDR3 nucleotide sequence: TGTGCCAGCAGCTCCTTAGCGTCTCAAGAGACCCAGTACTTC.

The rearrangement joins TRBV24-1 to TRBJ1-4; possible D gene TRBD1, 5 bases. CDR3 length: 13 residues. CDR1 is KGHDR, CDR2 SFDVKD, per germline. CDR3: CAKPGTANEKLFF. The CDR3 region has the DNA TGTGCAAAACCGGGGACGGCTAATGAAAAACTGTTTTTT.

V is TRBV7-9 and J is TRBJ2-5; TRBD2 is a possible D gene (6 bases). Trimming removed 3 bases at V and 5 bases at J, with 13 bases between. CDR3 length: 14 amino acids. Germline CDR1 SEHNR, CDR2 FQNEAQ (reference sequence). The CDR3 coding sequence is TGTGCCAGCAGCTTTCGGGACTCCGGGGAGACCCAGTACTTC. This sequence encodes CASSFRDSGETQYF.

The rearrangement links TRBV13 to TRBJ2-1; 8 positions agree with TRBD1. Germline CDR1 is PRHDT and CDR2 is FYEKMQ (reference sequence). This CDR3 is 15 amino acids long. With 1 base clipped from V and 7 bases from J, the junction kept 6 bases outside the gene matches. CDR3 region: CASSLAGQGENEQFF. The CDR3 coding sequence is TGTGCCAGCAGCTTAGCAGGACAGGGAGAGAATGAGCAGTTCTTC.

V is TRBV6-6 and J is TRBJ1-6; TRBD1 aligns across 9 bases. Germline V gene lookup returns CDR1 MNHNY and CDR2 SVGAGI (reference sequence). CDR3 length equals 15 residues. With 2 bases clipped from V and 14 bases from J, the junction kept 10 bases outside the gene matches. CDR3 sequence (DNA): TGTGCCAGCAGTTACCCGGGACAGGGAGACTTCACCCTCCACTTT. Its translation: CASSYPGQGDFTLHF.

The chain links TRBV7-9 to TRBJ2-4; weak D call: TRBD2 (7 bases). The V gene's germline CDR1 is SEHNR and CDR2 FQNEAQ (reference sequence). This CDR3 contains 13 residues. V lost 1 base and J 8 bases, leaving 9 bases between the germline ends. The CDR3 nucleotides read TGTGCCAGCAGCTTAGAGGGGGGGCACATTCAGTACTTC. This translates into CASSLEGGHIQYF.

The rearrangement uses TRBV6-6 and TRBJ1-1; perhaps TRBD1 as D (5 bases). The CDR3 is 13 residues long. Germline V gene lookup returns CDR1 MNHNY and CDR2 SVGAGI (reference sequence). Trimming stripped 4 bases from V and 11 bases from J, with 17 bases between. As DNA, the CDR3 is TGTGCCAGCAGTTCTACCGGGACCTTGGGCGCTTTCTTT. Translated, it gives CASSSTGTLGAFF.

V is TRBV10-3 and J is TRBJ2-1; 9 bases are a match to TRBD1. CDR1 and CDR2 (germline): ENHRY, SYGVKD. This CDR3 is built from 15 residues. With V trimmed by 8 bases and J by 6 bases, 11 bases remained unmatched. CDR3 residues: CAIGWTGDMTNEQFF. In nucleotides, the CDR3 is TGTGCCATCGGCTGGACAGGGGACATGACCAATGAGCAGTTCTTC.

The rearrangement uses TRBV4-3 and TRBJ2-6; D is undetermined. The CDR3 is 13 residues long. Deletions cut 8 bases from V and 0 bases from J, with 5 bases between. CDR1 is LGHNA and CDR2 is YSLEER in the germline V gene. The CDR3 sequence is CASGNSGANVLTF. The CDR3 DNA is TGCGCCAGCGGTAACTCTGGGGCCAACGTCCTGACTTTC.

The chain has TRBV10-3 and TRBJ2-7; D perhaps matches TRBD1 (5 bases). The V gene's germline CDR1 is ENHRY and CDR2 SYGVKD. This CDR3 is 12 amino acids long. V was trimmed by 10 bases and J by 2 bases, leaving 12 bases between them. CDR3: CATPGNTYEQYV. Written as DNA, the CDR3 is TGTGCCACCCCAGGGAACACCTACGAGCAGTACGTC.

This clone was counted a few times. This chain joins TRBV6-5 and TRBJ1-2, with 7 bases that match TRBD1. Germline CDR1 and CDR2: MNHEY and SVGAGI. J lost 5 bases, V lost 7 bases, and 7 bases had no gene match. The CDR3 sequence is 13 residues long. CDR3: CASNKRGRYGYTF. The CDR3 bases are TGTGCCAGCAACAAAAGGGGGCGATATGGCTACACCTTC.

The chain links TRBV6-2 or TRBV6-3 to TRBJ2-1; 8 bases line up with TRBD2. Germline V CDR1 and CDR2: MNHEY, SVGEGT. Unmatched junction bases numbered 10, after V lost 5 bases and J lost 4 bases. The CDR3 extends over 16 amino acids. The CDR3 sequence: CASSNPTSGPYNEQFF. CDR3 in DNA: TGTGCCAGCAGTAACCCTACTAGCGGACCTTACAATGAGCAGTTCTTC.

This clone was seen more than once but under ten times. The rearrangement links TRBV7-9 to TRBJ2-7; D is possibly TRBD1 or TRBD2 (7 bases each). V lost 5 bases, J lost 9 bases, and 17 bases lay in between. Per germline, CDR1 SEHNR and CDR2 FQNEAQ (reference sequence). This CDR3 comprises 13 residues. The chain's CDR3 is CASSPGEGAWQYV. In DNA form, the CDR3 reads TGTGCCAGCAGCCCTGGGGAGGGGGCTTGGCAGTACGTC.

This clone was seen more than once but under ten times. Written as DNA, the CDR3 is TGCGCCAGCAGAAAAGGACAGGGGTACGAGCAGTACGTC. Protein: CASRKGQGYEQYV. The gene calls are TRBV5-1 and TRBJ2-7, with 9 bases matching TRBD1. The germline V gene encodes CDR1 SGHRS and CDR2 YFSETQ. The CDR3 loop spans 13 amino acids. Germline trimming cut 5 bases from V and 4 bases from J; bases unmatched to any gene: 4.

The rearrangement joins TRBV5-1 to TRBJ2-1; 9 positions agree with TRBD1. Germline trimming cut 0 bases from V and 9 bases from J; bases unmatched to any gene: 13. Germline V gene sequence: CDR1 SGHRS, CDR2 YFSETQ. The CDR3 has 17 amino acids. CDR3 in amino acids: CASSLGVWDRVRGEQFF. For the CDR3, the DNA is TGCGCCAGCAGCTTGGGAGTATGGGACAGGGTTAGGGGTGAGCAGTTCTTC.

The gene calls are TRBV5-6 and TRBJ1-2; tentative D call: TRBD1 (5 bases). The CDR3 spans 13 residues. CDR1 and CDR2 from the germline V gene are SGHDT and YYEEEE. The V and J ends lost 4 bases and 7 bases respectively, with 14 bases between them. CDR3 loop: CASSLERGRGYTF. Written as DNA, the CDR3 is TGTGCCAGCAGCCTGGAAAGGGGACGTGGCTACACCTTC. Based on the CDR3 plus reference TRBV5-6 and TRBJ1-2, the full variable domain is DAGVTQSPTHLIKTRGQQVTLRCSPKSGHDTVSWYQQALGQGPQFIFQYYEEEERQRGNFPDRFSGHQFPNYSSELNVNALLLGDSALYLCASSLERGRGYTFGSGTRLTVV.

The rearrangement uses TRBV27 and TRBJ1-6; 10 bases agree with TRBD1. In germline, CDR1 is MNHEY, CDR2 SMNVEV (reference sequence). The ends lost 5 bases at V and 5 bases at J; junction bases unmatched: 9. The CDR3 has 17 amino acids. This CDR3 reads CASSPRDRGYDNSPLHF. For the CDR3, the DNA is TGTGCCAGCAGTCCCAGGGACAGGGGTTATGATAATTCACCCCTCCACTTT.

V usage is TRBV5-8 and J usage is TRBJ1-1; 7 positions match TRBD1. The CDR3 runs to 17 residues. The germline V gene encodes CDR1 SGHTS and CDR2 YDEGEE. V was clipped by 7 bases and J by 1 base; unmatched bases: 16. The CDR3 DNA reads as TGTGCCAGCCCTACATTATCGTACAGGGGCCCGAACACTGAAGCTTTCTTT. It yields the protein CASPTLSYRGPNTEAFF.

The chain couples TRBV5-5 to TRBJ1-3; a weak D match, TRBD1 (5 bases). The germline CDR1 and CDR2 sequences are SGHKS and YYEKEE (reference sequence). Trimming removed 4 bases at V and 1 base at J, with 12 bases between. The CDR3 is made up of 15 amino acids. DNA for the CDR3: TGTGCCAGCAGCCCAAATGGGGCGTCTGGAAACACCATATATTTT. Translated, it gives CASSPNGASGNTIYF.